The 24 T cell receptor beta chains below all came from one sample that was sequenced in a study of T cell clones after liver transplantation. The method was immunoSEQ multiplex PCR; TCRdb's version includes in-frame clones alone and lacks a portion of them. The sample has about 120,000 clones; 90% are singletons. Sample: CD4+ T cells from blood, taken 12 months after liver transplant. These receptors were obtained from a human patient who received a liver transplant. Certain T cells may be donor cells from the graft.

This chain links TRBV7-9 with TRBJ2-3; possible D gene TRBD2, 5 bases. This CDR3 is built from 15 residues. Trimming cost V 1 base and J 2 bases, with 10 bases left between them. The germline V gene encodes CDR1 SEHNR and CDR2 FQNEAQ (reference sequence). The CDR3 reads CASSLGSGITDTQYF. CDR3 DNA sequence: TGTGCCAGCAGCTTAGGGTCGGGAATCACAGATACGCAGTATTTT.

The J gene is TRBJ2-6, the V gene TRBV19; no clear D gene. The germline CDR1 and CDR2 sequences are LNHDA and SQIVND (reference sequence). The V and J ends lost 1 base and 0 bases respectively, with 13 bases between them. The CDR3 is 18 residues long. CDR3 sequence: CASSIGGADISGANVLTF. For the CDR3, the DNA is TGTGCCAGTAGTATAGGAGGAGCCGATATCTCTGGGGCCAACGTCCTGACTTTC.

The chain is built from TRBV5-1 and TRBJ2-7; 10 nucleotides align to TRBD1. CDR1 SGHRS and CDR2 YFSETQ come from the germline V gene. The length of the CDR3 is 14 residues. The junction had 7 bases not matched to a gene; V was cut back by 4 bases and J by 6 bases. In DNA form, the CDR3 reads TGCGCCAGCAGCCCCGGGGACAGGGGTGCCGAGCAGTACTTC. It translates to CASSPGDRGAEQYF.

V gene TRBV4-3 combines with J gene TRBJ2-3; 11 positions agree with TRBD2. This CDR3 region has 16 residues. Germline V gives CDR1 LGHNA, CDR2 YSLEER. V gave up 0 bases and J gave up 4 bases; unmatched junction bases: 3. CDR3 DNA: TGCGCCAGCAGCCAAGATAGCGGGAGGGCCGCAGATACGCAGTATTTT. Encoded protein: CASSQDSGRAADTQYF.

This chain connects TRBV18 to TRBJ2-5, with TRBD1 matching over 10 bases. Looked up from germline, CDR1 is KGHSH and CDR2 is LQKENI. The CDR3 runs to 15 residues. The junction had 3 bases not matched to a gene; V was cut back by 1 base and J by 4 bases. The DNA of the CDR3 is TGTGCCAGCTCACCACGGACAGGGGGGACAGAGACCCAGTACTTC. Protein product: CASSPRTGGTETQYF.

V usage is TRBV19 and J usage is TRBJ1-3; D might be TRBD1 (5 bases). Trimming pared 8 bases from V and 0 bases from J, leaving 14 bases between. This CDR3 is built from 15 residues. Germline assignment: CDR1 LNHDA and CDR2 SQIVND (reference sequence). The chain's CDR3 is CASGRGSSSGNTIYF. In nucleotides, the CDR3 is TGTGCCAGTGGACGGGGGTCGAGCTCTGGAAACACCATATATTTT.

The chain carries TRBV5-1 and TRBJ1-1, with 9 bases fitting TRBD1. Germline V CDR1 and CDR2: SGHRS, YFSETQ. The CDR3 runs to 16 residues. Germline trimming cut 2 bases from V and 4 bases from J; bases unmatched to any gene: 9. This CDR3 reads CASSLPGQGKATEAFF. DNA for the CDR3: TGCGCCAGCAGCTTACCGGGACAGGGAAAGGCCACTGAAGCTTTCTTT.

This rearrangement joins TRBV29-1 to TRBJ2-2; 8 bases are shared with TRBD2. The V gene's germline CDR1 is SQVTM and CDR2 ANQGSEA. J gave up 4 bases and V 6 bases, and 13 bases lay outside the gene matches. The CDR3 sequence is 16 residues long. The CDR3 DNA reads as TGCAGCGTGGAGCGGGAGACGGTTCAGGGCACCGGGGAGCTGTTTTTT. It codes for CSVERETVQGTGELFF.

For this clone: At one boundary the junction diverges from the germline segment, which might be a read error. The chain has TRBV29-1 and TRBJ2-1; D ambiguous. There are 10 residues in the CDR3. The V gene's germline CDR1 is SQVTM and CDR2 ANQGSEA. The CDR3 coding sequence is TGCAGCGTGGAAGATGCTGAGCAGTTCTTC. It codes for CSVEDAEQFF.

V usage is TRBV7-2 and J usage is TRBJ2-7; D gene uncertain. The ends were cut back, 1 base at V and 2 bases at J, with 9 bases in the middle. The CDR3 sequence is 14 residues long. Germline V lookup: CDR1 SGHTA, CDR2 FQGNSA. The CDR3 loop reads CASSLVAAPYEQYF. The CDR3 DNA is TGTGCCAGCAGCTTAGTGGCAGCCCCCTACGAGCAGTACTTC.

V gene TRBV18 combines with J gene TRBJ1-4, with D unresolved. V lost 3 bases and J lost 3, with 5 bases in between. CDR1 KGHSH and CDR2 LQKENI come from the germline V gene. The CDR3 is 13 amino acids. The CDR3 sequence: CASSPQSNEKLFF. CDR3 bases: TGTGCCAGCTCACCGCAGTCTAATGAAAAACTGTTTTTT.

This chain connects TRBV7-2 to TRBJ2-7; D unclear. V was trimmed by 1 base and J by 0 bases, leaving 7 bases between them. Looked up from germline, CDR1 is SGHTA and CDR2 is FQGNSA. This CDR3 has 14 residues. CDR3 DNA: TGTGCCAGCAGCTTAGAGAGCGACTCCTACGAGCAGTACTTC. The encoded protein is CASSLESDSYEQYF.

The chain links TRBV6-5 to TRBJ2-5; 8 bases map to TRBD1. The germline V gene has CDR1 MNHEY and CDR2 SVGAGI. Germline trimming cut 0 bases from V and 5 bases from J; bases unmatched to any gene: 5. The CDR3 is 15 amino acids. Written as DNA, the CDR3 is TGTGCCAGCAGTTACTCCCAGGGGGCGCCGGAGACCCAGTACTTC. It encodes CASSYSQGAPETQYF.

This sequence joins TRBV19 and TRBJ2-1; TRBD2 aligns across 11 bases. Per the germline V gene, CDR1 is LNHDA and CDR2 is SQIVND (reference sequence). Trimming took 5 bases from V and 10 from J; bases not matched to a gene: 25. This CDR3 region has 20 residues. In DNA, the CDR3 is TGTGCCAGTAGTCCACTTCCGGGACTAGCGGCACCCGCCCTGAACCTAGAGCAGTTCTTC. This encodes CASSPLPGLAAPALNLEQFF. Filled out from reference TRBV19 and TRBJ2-1, the complete variable domain reads DGGITQSPKYLFRKEGQNVTLSCEQNLNHDAMYWYRQDPGQGLRLIYYSQIVNDFQKGDIAEGYSVSREKKESFPLTVTSAQKNPTAFYLCASSPLPGLAAPALNLEQFFGPGTRLTVL.

The chain couples TRBV29-1 to TRBJ1-1; D is unresolved. Trimming pared 4 bases from V and 3 bases from J, leaving 6 bases between. Germline V CDR1 and CDR2: SQVTM, ANQGSEA. The CDR3 spans 11 residues. CDR3 residues: CSVGPDTEAFF. The CDR3 coding sequence is TGCAGCGTTGGCCCCGACACTGAAGCTTTCTTT.

J is TRBJ2-7 and V is TRBV7-2; no firm D call. This CDR3 spans 14 amino acids. Trimming removed 5 bases at V and 2 bases at J, with 13 bases between. CDR1 and CDR2 from the germline V gene are SGHTA and FQGNSA. The CDR3 nucleotides are TGTGCCAGCAGCCTCAAAGTGGGTCCCTACGAGCAGTACTTC. Its translation is CASSLKVGPYEQYF.

The chain employs TRBV6-5 and TRBJ1-4; D not certain. V was cut by 2 bases and J by 0 bases, with 10 bases left in between. This CDR3 contains 16 residues. The germline gives CDR1 MNHEY, CDR2 SVGAGI. CDR3 sequence: CASSYGRAPTNEKLFF. As DNA, the CDR3 is TGTGCCAGCAGTTACGGCCGCGCGCCAACTAATGAAAAACTGTTTTTT.

The chain couples TRBV7-2 to TRBJ2-3; possible D gene TRBD1, 5 bases. CDR1 and CDR2 from the germline V gene are SGHTA and FQGNSA. Trimming took off 2 bases at V and 14 bases at J, with 14 bases between the two ends. This CDR3 contains 12 residues. CDR3 nucleotide sequence: TGTGCCAGCAGCTTAAGGACACCCCTACTGTATTTT. Amino acid sequence: CASSLRTPLLYF.

The chain joins TRBV11-2 to TRBJ2-7, with a weak D call TRBD1 (6 bases). Trimming took 5 bases from V and 0 from J, leaving 14 bases between them. CDR3 length: 15 amino acids. Germline loops: CDR1 SGHAT, CDR2 FQNNGV. CDR3 nucleotide sequence: TGTGCCAGCAGCAATTTACGGACAGACTCCTACGAGCAGTACTTC. It translates to CASSNLRTDSYEQYF. Full variable domain (missing parts from reference TRBV11-2 and TRBJ2-7): EAGVAQSPRYKIIEKRQSVAFWCNPISGHATLYWYQQILGQGPKLLIQFQNNGVVDDSQLPKDRFSAERLKGVDSTLKIQPAKLEDSAVYLCASSNLRTDSYEQYFGPGTRLTVT.

This clone was observed once. The J gene is TRBJ2-7, the V gene TRBV18; 10 nucleotides agree with TRBD2. J gave up 5 bases and V 3 bases, and 7 bases lay outside the gene matches. The CDR3 has 15 amino acids. Per the germline V gene, CDR1 is KGHSH and CDR2 is LQKENI. The CDR3 here is CASSPPSGSPHEQYF. The CDR3 coding sequence is TGTGCCAGCTCACCGCCTAGCGGGAGTCCACACGAGCAGTACTTC.

The gene calls are TRBV9 and TRBJ2-3; 15 nucleotides line up with TRBD2. V lost 9 bases and J lost 0; bases outside the gene matches: 8. CDR1 and CDR2 from the germline V gene are SGDLS and YYNGEE. CDR3 size: 17 residues. Here the CDR3 DNA reads TGTGCCATCTCCGGGACTAGCGGGAGGTCGAGCACAGATACGCAGTATTTT. It codes for CAISGTSGRSSTDTQYF.

The J gene is TRBJ2-1, the V gene TRBV4-2, with TRBD1 matching over 8 bases. Germline CDR1 reads LGHNA; CDR2 reads YNFKEQ. V shed 0 bases, J shed 4 bases, and the junction held 2 bases outside the gene matches. The CDR3 has 15 amino acids. The DNA of the CDR3 is TGTGCCAGCAGCCAAGATGGACAGGGATACAATGAGCAGTTCTTC. The encoded protein is CASSQDGQGYNEQFF.

The chain is built from TRBV2 and TRBJ1-4; D not resolved. The CDR3 covers 14 residues. With 6 bases removed from V and 3 bases from J, the gap between germline ends came to 11 bases. Germline CDR1 SNHLY, CDR2 FYNNEI. In DNA form, the CDR3 reads TGTGCCAGCAGGGCCGCAGCGTCTAATGAAAAACTGTTTTTT. It translates to CASRAAASNEKLFF.

The V and J genes are TRBV6-5 and TRBJ2-7; 7 bases map to TRBD2. The CDR3 totals 15 residues. The V segment lost 0 bases and the J segment 4 bases; nucleotides outside the gene matches: 6. Looked up from germline, CDR1 is MNHEY and CDR2 is SVGAGI. The CDR3 DNA sequence: TGTGCCAGCAGTTACTCTTGGGGGGAGGGATACGAGCAGTACTTC. Translation gives CASSYSWGEGYEQYF.